A single sample is the source of the 20 T cell receptor beta chains below, sequenced in a study of cytomegalovirus exposure and HLA in healthy donors. Primers for the PCR totalled 60 Vbeta and 13 Jbeta. The protocol was immunoSEQ multiplex PCR, while the TCRdb copy is restricted to in-frame clones and leaves out a portion. The sample lists 150,000 to 200,000 clones; over 70% were seen once. Sample: PBMCs. These receptors were collected from a woman between 35 and 50 years old in good health and CMV-seropositive.

The chain is built from TRBV14 and TRBJ2-7; D remains ambiguous. The CDR3 consists of 11 residues. Trimming removed 1 base at V and 7 bases at J, with 5 bases between. CDR1 is SGHDN, CDR2 FVKESK, per germline. CDR3 nucleotide sequence: TGTGCCAGCAGCCAAGCGAGGGAGCAGTACTTC. It encodes CASSQAREQYF.

J is TRBJ2-4 and V is TRBV9, with D possibly TRBD2 on 7 matching bases. Germline V gene data show CDR1 as SGDLS and CDR2 as YYNGEE. V was cut by 3 bases and J by 7 bases, with 14 bases left in between. The length of the CDR3 is 14 residues. The CDR3 is CASSASGGGNIQYF. The CDR3 bases are TGTGCCAGCAGCGCATCGGGGGGCGGGAACATTCAGTACTTC.

This chain connects TRBV28 to TRBJ1-2; D might be TRBD1 (5 bases). This CDR3 spans 14 amino acids. Trimming took off 4 bases at V and 4 bases at J, with 13 bases between the two ends. In germline, CDR1 is MDHEN, CDR2 SYDVKM. CDR3 in DNA: TGTGCCAGCAGTTACTCCGACAGACTCTATGGCTACACCTTC. This gives the protein CASSYSDRLYGYTF.

The chain recombines TRBV7-9 with TRBJ1-5; 7 bases agree with TRBD1. The ends lost 4 bases at V and 0 bases at J; junction bases unmatched: 6. The germline gives CDR1 SEHNR, CDR2 FQNEAQ (reference sequence). The CDR3 is made up of 16 amino acids. The CDR3 nucleotides read TGTGCCAGCAGCTCCGACAGGGCTTATAGCAATCAGCCCCAGCATTTT. This encodes CASSSDRAYSNQPQHF. The whole variable domain, remainder taken from reference TRBV7-9 and TRBJ1-5, is DTGVSQNPRHKITKRGQNVTFRCDPISEHNRLYWYRQTLGQGPEFLTYFQNEAQLEKSRLLSDRFSAERPKGSFSTLEIQRTEQGDSAMYLCASSSDRAYSNQPQHFGDGTRLSIL.

This rearrangement joins TRBV19 to TRBJ1-1; tentatively, D is TRBD1 (6 bases). Looked up from germline, CDR1 is LNHDA and CDR2 is SQIVND (reference sequence). The V end was cut by 7 bases, the J end by 3 bases, with 15 bases between. The CDR3 length is 14 residues. The CDR3 region is CASKNRERDTEAFF. CDR3 nucleotide sequence: TGTGCCAGTAAAAACAGGGAAAGGGACACTGAAGCTTTCTTT. The variable domain in full, completed from reference TRBV19 and TRBJ1-1, reads DGGITQSPKYLFRKEGQNVTLSCEQNLNHDAMYWYRQDPGQGLRLIYYSQIVNDFQKGDIAEGYSVSREKKESFPLTVTSAQKNPTAFYLCASKNRERDTEAFFGQGTRLTVV.

The J gene is TRBJ2-7, the V gene TRBV7-8; no firm D call. V was pared by 2 bases and J by 2 bases, with 13 bases between. Germline V gene lookup returns CDR1 SGHVS and CDR2 FQNEAQ. This CDR3 has 15 amino acids. This CDR3 is CASSLILQATYEQYF. The CDR3 DNA sequence: TGTGCCAGCAGCTTAATTCTGCAGGCAACCTACGAGCAGTACTTC.

The chain combines TRBV28 with TRBJ1-2, with 7 bases aligning to TRBD1. The CDR3 covers 10 residues. In germline, CDR1 is MDHEN, CDR2 SYDVKM. Trimming cost V 10 bases and J 6 bases; bases outside gene matches: 2. In DNA, the CDR3 is TGTGCCACCACAGGGGATGGCTACACCTTC. Protein sequence: CATTGDGYTF.

Only a few counts were recorded for this clone. The chain carries TRBV7-2 and TRBJ2-7, with 11 nucleotides matching TRBD2. The CDR3 runs 15 residues. The J segment lost 4 bases and the V segment lost 3 bases, leaving 5 bases of the junction unmatched. The V gene's germline CDR1 is SGHTA and CDR2 FQGNSA. Here the CDR3 reads CASSFTGLAVYEQYF. The CDR3 DNA reads TGTGCCAGCAGCTTTACGGGACTAGCGGTGTACGAGCAGTACTTC.

The V and J genes are TRBV28 and TRBJ2-5, with D tentatively TRBD2 (6 bases). Per the germline V gene, CDR1 is MDHEN and CDR2 is SYDVKM. The V end lost 6 bases, the J end lost 5 bases, and 19 bases lay between the germline ends. This CDR3 is 15 amino acids long. The CDR3 loop is CASSNDGRLVETQYF. CDR3 nucleotides: TGTGCCAGCAGCAATGACGGAAGACTAGTGGAGACCCAGTACTTC.

The chain recombines TRBV4-3 with TRBJ1-4; possibly TRBD1 for D (5 bases). This CDR3 spans 15 amino acids. Trimming shortened V by 0 bases and J by 5 bases, and 10 bases separated the two germline ends. CDR1 and CDR2 (germline): LGHNA, YSLEER. The CDR3 here is CASSQDRAGNEKLFF. As DNA, the CDR3 is TGCGCCAGCAGCCAAGATCGGGCAGGGAATGAAAAACTGTTTTTT.

This rearrangement joins TRBV30 to TRBJ2-5; TRBD2 aligns across 7 bases. This CDR3 has 13 amino acids. With V trimmed by 0 bases and J by 10 bases, 8 bases remained unmatched. Germline V gives CDR1 GTSNPN, CDR2 SVGIG (reference sequence). CDR3 residues: CAWSVLPPGGQYF. In DNA form, the CDR3 reads TGTGCCTGGAGTGTACTCCCTCCGGGAGGCCAGTACTTC. The full variable domain, rest sourced from reference TRBV30 and TRBJ2-5, is SQTIHQWPATLVQPVGSPLSLECTVEGTSNPNLYWYRQAAGRGLQLLFYSVGIGQISSEVPQNLSASRPQDRQFILSSKKLLLSDSGFYLCAWSVLPPGGQYFGPGTRLLVL.

V gene TRBV18 combines with J gene TRBJ2-7; D not certain. Germline CDR1 KGHSH, CDR2 LQKENI. Between the trimmed V and J ends, which lost 3 bases and 1 base, there was a span of 10 bases. The CDR3 is 14 residues long. CDR3 DNA: TGTGCCAGCTCACCCCACAGCCTATCCTACGAGCAGTACTTC. Protein: CASSPHSLSYEQYF.

This clone was seen a few times. The V call is TRBV5-4, the J call TRBJ2-3; TRBD2 might be the D (6 bases). Germline assignment: CDR1 SGHNT and CDR2 YYREEE (reference sequence). The V gene lost 1 base and the J gene lost 2 bases, with 11 bases spanning the gap. This CDR3 comprises 15 residues. The DNA of the CDR3 is TGTGCCAGCAGCTTGTGGAGGGCAGTCACAGATACGCAGTATTTT. Protein product: CASSLWRAVTDTQYF.

The chain employs TRBV6-5 and TRBJ2-1, with D possibly TRBD2 on 5 matching bases. The germline CDR1 and CDR2 sequences are MNHEY and SVGAGI. This CDR3 is 14 amino acids long. The V gene lost 5 bases and the J gene lost 3 bases, with 11 bases spanning the gap. The CDR3 DNA reads TGTGCCAGCAGTGGAGGAAGATACTACAATGAGCAGTTCTTC. Translation gives CASSGGRYYNEQFF.

This chain uses TRBV4-2 with TRBJ2-2, with a weak D call TRBD1 (6 bases). The CDR3 is 15 residues long. Looked up from germline, CDR1 is LGHNA and CDR2 is YNFKEQ. The ends were cut back, 1 base at V and 4 bases at J, with 10 bases in the middle. In nucleotides, the CDR3 is TGTGCCAGCAGCCAAGGGGCAGGGGCCACCGGGGAGCTGTTTTTT. This encodes CASSQGAGATGELFF.

A note on this clone: The germline gene is not matched at one end of the junction; a read error may be the cause. This rearrangement joins TRBV7-6 to TRBJ2-1; TRBD1 agrees at 7 bases. There are 13 residues in the CDR3. CDR1 SGHVS and CDR2 FNYEAQ come from the germline V gene. The CDR3 nucleotides read TGTGCCAGCGGCTTGGACAGGATCCATGAGCAGTTCTTC. Translated, it gives CASGLDRIHEQFF.

The CDR3 protein is CASNRGTSGYGYTF. CDR3 in DNA: TGTGCCAGCAATCGAGGTACAAGCGGCTATGGCTACACCTTC. This chain connects TRBV2 to TRBJ1-2, with D uncertain. In germline, CDR1 is SNHLY, CDR2 FYNNEI. CDR3 length: 14 residues. The V end was cut by 7 bases, the J end by 4 bases, with 16 bases between. The full variable domain, in which reference TRBV2 and TRBJ1-2 provide the parts outside the CDR3, is EPEVTQTPSHQVTQMGQEVILRCVPISNHLYFYWYRQILGQKVEFLVSFYNNEISEKSEIFDDQFSVERPDGSNFTLKIRSTKLEDSAMYFCASNRGTSGYGYTFGSGTRLTVV.

The rearrangement uses TRBV11-2 and TRBJ1-1; D is perhaps TRBD1 (6 bases). CDR1 is SGHAT, CDR2 FQNNGV, per germline. This CDR3 spans 14 amino acids. Trimming removed 11 bases from V and 3 bases from J, with 19 bases in between. CDR3 coding DNA: TGTGCCGGAAATCCCATCAGGGGATACACTGAAGCTTTCTTT. It codes for CAGNPIRGYTEAFF.

The V call is TRBV4-3, the J call TRBJ2-1, with TRBD2 as a possible D gene (6 bases). With 6 bases removed from V and 7 bases from J, the gap between germline ends came to 16 bases. CDR3 size: 14 residues. The germline gives CDR1 LGHNA, CDR2 YSLEER. DNA for the CDR3: TGCGCCAGCAGTCCCGGGACTGGCTCAAATGAGCAGTTCTTC. Encoded protein: CASSPGTGSNEQFF.

V usage is TRBV30 and J usage is TRBJ1-5, with 7 positions matching TRBD1. CDR1 and CDR2 from the germline V gene are GTSNPN and SVGIG (reference sequence). The ends lost 4 bases at V and 7 bases at J; junction bases unmatched: 10. There are 14 residues in the CDR3. Here the CDR3 DNA reads TGTGCCTGGACCCCAGGGGGATTCCCACAGCCCCAGCATTTT. Translated, it gives CAWTPGGFPQPQHF.